This T cell receptor (beta chain) was captured by sequencing in a study of monozygotic twins with inflammatory bowel disease (dated by TCRdb to the late 2010s). Study-level background: The complete study included approximately 28 monozygotic twin pairs: 19 IBD-discordant Danish pairs and nine German pairs, of which four were IBD-concordant and five were IBD-discordant. Within discordant pairs, disease-associated traits were sought mainly by comparing IBD patients with their genetically identical healthy co-twins. Each individual had, on average, about 151 000 unique TCRalpha sequences and 181 000 unique TCRbeta sequences available for analysis.

Points on this clonotype: Which antigen it targets is not known.

From each donor, an approximately 2.4 ml peripheral blood sample was collected into PAXgene tubes and kept at -80 degrees C. Total RNA was isolated from whole blood with the PAXgene blood miRNA kit on an automated QIAcube, without T cell sorting. Deep TCRalpha and TCRbeta repertoire profiling with unique molecular barcoding was performed on peripheral blood of monozygotic twin pairs concordant or discordant for inflammatory bowel disease. Smoking habits were recorded for all twin pairs, with individuals classified as current, former or never smokers. General conclusions and limits of the study: The analysis was unable to tell different T cell subtypes apart. Background noise and inter-individual variability may have been introduced into the repertoires by the differing immunosuppressive treatments among patients. Compared with healthy twins, IBD patients shared fewer clonotypes with other individuals, and the difference was most pronounced in patients with signs of disease activity. A decrease in TCRbeta repertoire diversity, as measured by inverse Simpson index, was observed in IBD patients compared with their healthy co-twins. No single strong signal or clonotype linked to IBD turned up in the results, so the idea that one exists was not supported. Repertoire similarity did not differ between concordant and discordant twins, possibly due to limited statistical power.

Library prep was done by 5' RACE. For each TCR library, 3,500 to 4,000 ng of total RNA was used. For each sample, cDNA synthesis with SMARTScribe reverse transcriptase was split into eight separate reactions. Unique molecular identifiers containing a 6-nucleotide sample barcode were introduced through template switching during cDNA synthesis. TCRalpha and TCRbeta cDNA was amplified by two nested PCRs of about 15 and 9 cycles, with bead purification after each PCR. Before amplification, the cDNA was treated with uracil DNA-glycosylase and purified using the QIAquick PCR purification kit. The second PCR added Illumina TruSeq-compatible adapters along with sample-specific barcodes. TapeStation and Qubit were used to check library quality and concentration, and about 4.5 ng of each library was pooled. Pooled libraries were sequenced on an Illumina HiSeq2500 single-index Rapid Run with 2 x 100 bp reads and custom sequencing primers. In the authors' own workflow: MiGEC version 1.2.6 was used for UMI-based consensus assembly to correct PCR and sequencing errors. MiXCR version 2.1.1 handled V(D)J alignment, clonotype assembly and CDR3 extraction. To normalise gene usage, clonotype sharing and MAIT/NKT TCR abundance, the top 1000, 10 000 and 20 000 clonotypes in each sample were analysed. Diversity was computed as the inverse Simpson index with the vegan R package after downsampling to 27 000 UMIs. Statistical testing used paired Mann-Whitney U tests on the discordant twin pairs and applied Benjamini-Hochberg correction for multiple testing. TCRdb reprocessed the reads and assigns one entry to each CDR3 protein sequence, leaving out DNA. The V and J calls and clone size come from TCRdb's table, not from the authors' own analysis. The sample's records list some 450,000 distinct CDR3 sequences. The ten largest clones capture about 2.2% of the sample.

As encoded in the germline V gene, CDR1 is KGHSH while CDR2 is LQKENI. Including the terminal cysteine and phenylalanine, the CDR3 comprises 17 residues. Nucleotide data are not available. This receptor chain uses TRBV18 and TRBJ2-5; TCRdb picks TRBD1, but there is no DNA to check that call. The receptor was derived from a human donor with ulcerative colitis or Crohn's disease, or a healthy co-twin of an affected twin (not recorded which). Source material: blood. CDR3 protein: CASSPPRTGPYQETQYF.